This TCR beta chain is from a study of blood T cell repertoires in COVID-19. Everyone who took part was roughly 18 to 100 years old, and they came from some 23 US areas. Data came from immunoSEQ multiplex PCR; TCRdb stores just in-frame clones and leaves some out. The sample carries a few hundred thousand clones, about 86% recorded once. The germline V gene encodes CDR1 SGHNT and CDR2 YENEEA. V lost 4 bases to trimming and J lost 0 bases; unmatched junction nucleotides: 12. The CDR3 consists of 17 residues. The sequenced sample was PBMCs or T cells enriched from blood (not recorded which). This sequence was found in a man aged 50-59 years who had recovered from COVID-19. The gene calls are TRBV11-3 and TRBJ2-7; TRBD1 matches 7 bases. The DNA for the CDR3 is TGTGCCAGCAGCTCCCTCAGGGGACAGCCCAGCTCCTACGAGCAGTACTTC. Its protein is CASSSLRGQPSSYEQYF. Based on the CDR3 plus reference TRBV11-3 and TRBJ2-7, the full variable domain is EAGVVQSPRYKIIEKKQPVAFWCNPISGHNTLYWYLQNLGQGPELLIRYENEEAVDDSQLPKDRFSAERLKGVDSTLKIQPAELGDSAVYLCASSSLRGQPSSYEQYFGPGTRLTVT.